Following are 26 T cell receptor beta chains from one sample sequenced in a study of cytomegalovirus exposure and HLA in healthy donors. PCR amplification relied on 60 Vbeta primers (plus 13 Jbeta primers). Repertoires were generated with immunoSEQ multiplex PCR, while TCRdb's copy carries only in-frame clones and drops some. This table holds some 200,000 clones. Material: PBMCs. Receptors were obtained from a woman aged 18-29 years in good health and CMV-seropositive.

The chain uses TRBV2 and TRBJ2-7; 7 nucleotides align to TRBD2. V lost 7 bases to trimming and J lost 11 bases; unmatched junction nucleotides: 8. CDR3 size: 11 residues. Germline CDR1 reads SNHLY; CDR2 reads FYNNEI. CDR3 in amino acids: CASNLAEGKYF. DNA for the CDR3: TGTGCCAGCAACCTAGCGGAAGGAAAGTACTTC.

The chain combines TRBV15 with TRBJ2-1, with 15 nucleotides matching TRBD2. Germline V gene lookup returns CDR1 LNHNV and CDR2 YYDKDF (reference sequence). The junction had 2 bases not matched to a gene; V was cut back by 1 base and J by 7 bases. CDR3 length: 16 amino acids. The CDR3 nucleotides read TGTGCCACCAGCAGAGCCGGACTAGCGGGAGGGAATGAGCAGTTCTTC. Translation: CATSRAGLAGGNEQFF.

The chain has TRBV29-1 and TRBJ2-1, with TRBD1 matching 8 bases. CDR1 and CDR2 (germline): SQVTM, ANQGSEA. The J segment lost 6 bases and the V segment lost 8 bases, leaving 9 bases of the junction unmatched. CDR3 length: 13 residues. CDR3 sequence: CSSGQGRGNEQFF. CDR3 DNA: TGCAGCTCAGGACAGGGCAGGGGCAATGAGCAGTTCTTC.

V gene TRBV10-3 combines with J gene TRBJ1-1; a possible D gene is TRBD1 (6 bases). This CDR3 has 14 amino acids. Germline lookup yields CDR1 ENHRY and CDR2 SYGVKD. The ends were cut back, 4 bases at V and 3 bases at J, with 12 bases in the middle. The CDR3 loop reads CAISAKQGDTEAFF. In nucleotides, the CDR3 is TGTGCCATCAGTGCGAAACAGGGCGACACTGAAGCTTTCTTT.

The rearrangement links TRBV5-6 to TRBJ1-1; TRBD1 agrees at 8 bases. Germline V CDR1 and CDR2: SGHDT, YYEEEE. The CDR3 covers 15 residues. Unmatched junction bases numbered 9, after V lost 2 bases and J lost 6 bases. Written as DNA, the CDR3 is TGTGCCAGCAGCTTAGGACAGGGCGACCTCTCTGAAGCTTTCTTT. This encodes CASSLGQGDLSEAFF.

The V gene is TRBV7-6, the J gene TRBJ2-7; TRBD1 might be the D (6 bases). The CDR3 is made up of 15 amino acids. Germline-derived CDR1 and CDR2 are SGHVS and FNYEAQ. V shed 1 base and J shed 1 base, with 11 bases lying between them. CDR3 DNA sequence: TGTGCCAGCAGCTTAGGGGGGACACAATCCTACGAGCAGTACTTC. As protein: CASSLGGTQSYEQYF.

The chain uses TRBV6-5 and TRBJ1-2, with D possibly being TRBD1 (5 bases). There are 13 residues in the CDR3. Germline V gives CDR1 MNHEY, CDR2 SVGAGI. V was trimmed by 5 bases and J by 5 bases, leaving 12 bases between them. CDR3 amino acids: CASSPLGPYGYTF. The CDR3 DNA sequence: TGTGCCAGCAGTCCCTTGGGGCCTTATGGCTACACCTTC.

This chain uses TRBV13 with TRBJ2-2, with D tentatively TRBD2 (5 bases). Trimming stripped 0 bases from V and 3 bases from J, with 14 bases between. CDR3 length: 17 residues. Germline loops: CDR1 PRHDT, CDR2 FYEKMQ (reference sequence). CDR3 bases: TGTGCCAGCAGCTTAGGATTCGGCGGGCGGTACACCGGGGAGCTGTTTTTT. Its protein is CASSLGFGGRYTGELFF.

CDR3 sequence (DNA): TGTGCCAGCAGCACCCTCACCGGCGGGAGTGGAGCCTACAATGAGCAGTTCTTC. Translating gives CASSTLTGGSGAYNEQFF. The chain links TRBV7-9 to TRBJ2-1; 7 nucleotides line up with TRBD2. V was clipped by 5 bases and J by 2 bases; unmatched bases: 15. The CDR3 has 18 amino acids. Germline V gene lookup returns CDR1 SEHNR and CDR2 FQNEAQ (reference sequence).

J is TRBJ1-2 and V is TRBV2, with a tentative D call TRBD1 (5 bases). Germline V CDR1 and CDR2: SNHLY, FYNNEI. The CDR3 has 14 amino acids. Between the trimmed V and J ends, which lost 3 bases and 7 bases, there was a span of 15 bases. The CDR3 nucleotides are TGTGCCAGCAGTGAGGTACAGGATTTTCGTGGCTACACCTTC. It yields the protein CASSEVQDFRGYTF.

For this clone: The germline gene is not matched at one end of the junction; a read error may be the cause. This sequence joins TRBV6-5 and TRBJ2-1; 13 nucleotides agree with TRBD2. Germline lookup yields CDR1 MNHEY and CDR2 SVGAGI. CDR3 size: 15 residues. The CDR3 here is CVSSRTSGSSDEQFF. CDR3 nucleotides: TGTGTCAGCAGCCGGACTAGCGGGAGCTCGGATGAGCAGTTCTTC.

The chain uses TRBV4-3 and TRBJ2-3, with TRBD1 as a possible D gene (6 bases). There are 17 residues in the CDR3. Looked up from germline, CDR1 is LGHNA and CDR2 is YSLEER. Between the trimmed V and J ends, which lost 1 base and 1 base, there was a span of 15 bases. The CDR3 region has the DNA TGCGCCAGCAGCCAAGTATTAGGGGGTGGGGGCACAGATACGCAGTATTTT. It yields the protein CASSQVLGGGGTDTQYF.

The gene calls are TRBV18 and TRBJ2-5, with a weak D call TRBD1 (6 bases). In germline, CDR1 is KGHSH, CDR2 LQKENI. V lost 0 bases to trimming and J lost 2 bases, with 16 bases between them. The CDR3 extends over 17 amino acids. This CDR3 is CASSPPMPGTNQETQYF. For the CDR3, the DNA is TGTGCCAGCTCACCACCTATGCCCGGGACAAATCAAGAGACCCAGTACTTC. The complete variable domain, with remaining parts taken from reference TRBV18 and TRBJ2-5, reads NAGVMQNPRHLVRRRGQEARLRCSPMKGHSHVYWYRQLPEEGLKFMVYLQKENIIDESGMPKERFSAEFPKEGPSILRIQQVVRGDSAAYFCASSPPMPGTNQETQYFGPGTRLLVL.

This rearrangement joins TRBV19 to TRBJ2-3; 10 nucleotides agree with TRBD2. The germline gives CDR1 LNHDA, CDR2 SQIVND (reference sequence). The CDR3 sequence is 16 residues long. The V segment lost 3 bases and the J segment 4 bases; nucleotides outside the gene matches: 7. The CDR3 is CASSIGAGGHADTQYF. The CDR3 nucleotides read TGTGCCAGTAGTATCGGAGCGGGGGGGCACGCAGATACGCAGTATTTT.

The chain combines TRBV30 with TRBJ1-1, with D perhaps TRBD1 (5 bases). This CDR3 is 13 amino acids long. CDR1 and CDR2 from the germline V gene are GTSNPN and SVGIG (reference sequence). V was shortened by 2 bases and J by 4 bases, with 11 bases between the two germline ends. Here the CDR3 reads CAWSKGFSTEAFF. The CDR3 nucleotides read TGTGCCTGGAGTAAGGGGTTTAGCACTGAAGCTTTCTTT.

This rearrangement joins TRBV7-6 to TRBJ2-2, with D perhaps TRBD1 (5 bases). CDR3 length: 17 residues. The germline V and J ends were trimmed by 0 bases and 1 base, with 12 bases remaining between them. Germline CDR1 is SGHVS and CDR2 is FNYEAQ. As DNA, the CDR3 is TGTGCCAGCAGCTTAGCGAGCGTAACAGGGAACACCGGGGAGCTGTTTTTT. It translates to CASSLASVTGNTGELFF.

Points on this clone: It is unclear where the CDR3 begins or ends on the DNA, so no DNA is shown, and the CDR3 is as TCRdb lists it. CDR3: CASSFWRGIKINSPLHF. The genes are TRBV5-6 and TRBJ1-6. Germline V gene sequence: CDR1 SGHDT, CDR2 YYEEEE. The CDR3 length equals 17 residues, ends included.

The DNA of the CDR3 is TGTGCCAGCAGCTCACAGGGCAGATCGCCTGAAGCTTTCTTT. This encodes CASSSQGRSPEAFF. The V call is TRBV7-9, the J call TRBJ1-1; D may be TRBD1 (6 bases). The CDR3 is 14 amino acids. Germline CDR1 and CDR2: SEHNR and FQNEAQ (reference sequence). V was trimmed by 4 bases and J by 6 bases, leaving 15 bases between them.

V is TRBV19 and J is TRBJ1-2; D is possibly TRBD1 (6 bases). The CDR3 runs 13 residues. Looked up from germline, CDR1 is LNHDA and CDR2 is SQIVND (reference sequence). Trimming took 8 bases from V and 4 from J, leaving 14 bases between them. The CDR3 protein is CASGAGARYGYTF. CDR3 bases: TGTGCCAGTGGGGCAGGGGCTCGCTATGGCTACACCTTC.

The chain has TRBV7-7 and TRBJ2-3; 7 positions match TRBD1. CDR3 length equals 15 residues. The germline V gene encodes CDR1 SSHAT and CDR2 FNYEAQ (reference sequence). After removal of 9 bases from V and 4 bases from J, the junction contained 13 bases not matched to a gene. The CDR3 region has the DNA TGTGCCAGATCCAAAACAGGGGTAAGCGCAGATACGCAGTATTTT. Its translation is CARSKTGVSADTQYF.

The CDR3 protein is CASSDRGSNYGYTF. The CDR3 DNA sequence: TGTGCCAGCAGTGACCGGGGTTCTAACTATGGCTACACCTTC. This rearrangement joins TRBV2 to TRBJ1-2; no clear D gene. CDR1 and CDR2 from the germline V gene are SNHLY and FYNNEI. This CDR3 has 14 amino acids. V was cut by 3 bases and J by 0 bases, with 8 bases left in between.

The chain uses TRBV5-1 and TRBJ2-1, with 8 positions matching TRBD2. Losses at the gene ends were 5 bases for V and 3 bases for J; bases not matched to a gene: 4. The CDR3 sequence is 14 residues long. Germline CDR1 reads SGHRS; CDR2 reads YFSETQ. This CDR3 is CASRLAGGYNEQFF. The CDR3 coding sequence is TGCGCCAGCAGGCTTGCGGGAGGCTACAATGAGCAGTTCTTC.

The J gene is TRBJ1-6, the V gene TRBV25-1, with a tentative D call TRBD1 (5 bases). Germline CDR1 is MGHDK and CDR2 is SYGVNS. Trimming shortened V by 8 bases and J by 9 bases, and 20 bases separated the two germline ends. The CDR3 sequence is 15 residues long. In DNA, the CDR3 is TGTGCCAGCCAACAAACGGGGGTAAGGCCTTCACCCCTCCACTTT. Translation: CASQQTGVRPSPLHF.

The rearrangement joins TRBV2 to TRBJ2-2; possibly TRBD1 for D (5 bases). CDR1 and CDR2 (germline): SNHLY, FYNNEI. Trimming took off 3 bases at V and 7 bases at J, with 21 bases between the two ends. The CDR3 length is 17 residues. In DNA, the CDR3 is TGTGCCAGCAGTGATGAGAGGTGGCAGGGAACGAACGGGGAGCTGTTTTTT. Translated: CASSDERWQGTNGELFF. Combining the CDR3 with reference TRBV2 and TRBJ2-2 gives the whole variable domain EPEVTQTPSHQVTQMGQEVILRCVPISNHLYFYWYRQILGQKVEFLVSFYNNEISEKSEIFDDQFSVERPDGSNFTLKIRSTKLEDSAMYFCASSDERWQGTNGELFFGEGSRLTVL.

The chain employs TRBV7-6 and TRBJ2-1; D not resolved. Germline V gene lookup returns CDR1 SGHVS and CDR2 FNYEAQ. This CDR3 has 14 residues. Trimming shortened V by 4 bases and J by 4 bases, and 11 bases separated the two germline ends. DNA of the CDR3: TGTGCCAGCAGCTCTAGGCCCGGGTACAATGAGCAGTTCTTC. Amino acid sequence: CASSSRPGYNEQFF.

The chain couples TRBV18 to TRBJ1-5, with TRBD1 identical over 8 bases. There are 15 residues in the CDR3. Losses at the gene ends were 2 bases for V and 6 bases for J; bases not matched to a gene: 6. Per the germline V gene, CDR1 is KGHSH and CDR2 is LQKENI. The CDR3 DNA reads as TGTGCCAGCTCACCAACCCAGGGGGCTGGTCAGCCCCAGCATTTT. It translates to CASSPTQGAGQPQHF.